Below are 8 T cell receptor beta chains sequenced from a single sample in a study of human T cells and chemical hapten exposure. Researchers extracted total RNA from unfractionated whole blood. TCRdb passed the 5' RACE reads through MiXCR, listing each CDR3 protein once. The sample lists 150,000 or so distinct CDR3 sequences, 4.1% seen once, with over 1.3% in the top ten. These receptors were taken from a female donor in good health.

This clonotype was seen many times. The rearrangement uses TRBV7-8 and TRBJ1-5; D gene unclear. CDR1 SGHVS and CDR2 FQNEAQ come from the germline V gene. The CDR3 is 14 amino acids. V was trimmed by 5 bases and J by 6 bases, leaving 14 bases between them. The CDR3 DNA follows: TGTGCCAGCAGCCAAAACGGGGTAGGTCAGCCCCAGCATTTT. Protein: CASSQNGVGQPQHF.

This clonotype was counted only a few times. The V and J genes are TRBV12-3 or TRBV12-4 and TRBJ1-3; D is undetermined. The CDR3 covers 15 residues. Trimming cost V 2 bases and J 5 bases, with 13 bases left between them. For the CDR3, the DNA is TGTGCCAGCAGTTTACAGATGAGTGCAAGAAACACCATATATTTT. This sequence encodes CASSLQMSARNTIYF.

In its sample, this clonotype was seen many times. The chain uses TRBV5-5 and TRBJ2-3; tentatively, D is TRBD2 (5 bases). Trimming removed 2 bases from V and 2 bases from J, with 6 bases in between. The V gene's germline CDR1 is SGHKS and CDR2 YYEKEE (reference sequence). CDR3 length: 13 residues. This chain's CDR3 is CASSFGVTDTQYF. The CDR3, as DNA: TGTGCCAGCAGCTTCGGGGTCACAGATACGCAGTATTTT.

The rearrangement joins TRBV6-6 to TRBJ1-3; 7 nucleotides align to TRBD1. V lost 2 bases, J lost 0 bases, and 4 bases stayed unmatched. Germline loops: CDR1 MNHNY, CDR2 SVGAGI (reference sequence). The CDR3 is 16 amino acids. CDR3: CASSYSSGGSGNTIYF. The DNA of the CDR3 is TGTGCCAGCAGTTACAGCTCAGGGGGCTCTGGAAACACCATATATTTT.

This clonotype was counted many times. This chain links TRBV10-3 with TRBJ2-1; D might be TRBD1 or TRBD2, each matching 5 bases. Deletions cut 3 bases from V and 1 base from J, with 19 bases between. CDR1 ENHRY and CDR2 SYGVKD come from the germline V gene. CDR3 size: 18 residues. Here the CDR3 DNA reads TGTGCCATCAGTGAAAGAGGGGCCCCCGGTGGATCCTACAATGAGCAGTTCTTC. Translating gives CAISERGAPGGSYNEQFF.

This clonotype occurred many times. The gene calls are TRBV4-2 and TRBJ1-5, with unresolved D. V shed 0 bases and J shed 4 bases, with 16 bases lying between them. In germline, CDR1 is LGHNA, CDR2 YNFKEQ. This CDR3 has 17 amino acids. CDR3 protein: CASSQDLVLMTNQPQHF. CDR3 DNA: TGTGCCAGCAGCCAAGATCTGGTCCTGATGACTAATCAGCCCCAGCATTTT.

This clonotype came up many times. CDR3 sequence: CSASVQSGGYTF. The CDR3 region has the DNA TGCAGTGCTAGTGTCCAGTCTGGAGGCTACACCTTC. V is TRBV20-1 and J is TRBJ1-2; D is uncertain. The length of the CDR3 is 12 residues. The ends were cut back, 3 bases at V and 8 bases at J, with 13 bases in the middle. Germline V gene data show CDR1 as DFQATT and CDR2 as SNEGSKA (reference sequence).

J is TRBJ2-3 and V is TRBV5-1; the D gene is possibly TRBD2 (6 bases). Germline CDR1 SGHRS, CDR2 YFSETQ. V shed 0 bases and J shed 1 base, with 27 bases lying between them. The CDR3 spans 21 residues. In DNA form, the CDR3 reads TGCGCCAGCAGCTTGGCCACGAGTTTCCGAGTTATGGGGGACTGCACAGATACGCAGTATTTT. Protein product: CASSLATSFRVMGDCTDTQYF.